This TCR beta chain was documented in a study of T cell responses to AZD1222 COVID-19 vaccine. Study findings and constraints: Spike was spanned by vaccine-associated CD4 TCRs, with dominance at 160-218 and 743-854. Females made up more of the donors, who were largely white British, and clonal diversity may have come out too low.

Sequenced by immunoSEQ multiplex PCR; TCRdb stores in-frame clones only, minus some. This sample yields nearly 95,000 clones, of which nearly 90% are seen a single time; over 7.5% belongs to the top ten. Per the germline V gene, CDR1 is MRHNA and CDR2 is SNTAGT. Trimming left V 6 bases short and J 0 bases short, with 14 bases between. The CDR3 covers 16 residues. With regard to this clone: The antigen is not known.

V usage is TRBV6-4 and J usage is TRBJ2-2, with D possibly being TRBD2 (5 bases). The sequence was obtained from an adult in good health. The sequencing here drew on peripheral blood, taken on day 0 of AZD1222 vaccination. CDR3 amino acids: CASSPDRSANTGELFF. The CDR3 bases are TGTGCCAGCAGCCCCGACCGTAGCGCGAACACCGGGGAGCTGTTTTTT.